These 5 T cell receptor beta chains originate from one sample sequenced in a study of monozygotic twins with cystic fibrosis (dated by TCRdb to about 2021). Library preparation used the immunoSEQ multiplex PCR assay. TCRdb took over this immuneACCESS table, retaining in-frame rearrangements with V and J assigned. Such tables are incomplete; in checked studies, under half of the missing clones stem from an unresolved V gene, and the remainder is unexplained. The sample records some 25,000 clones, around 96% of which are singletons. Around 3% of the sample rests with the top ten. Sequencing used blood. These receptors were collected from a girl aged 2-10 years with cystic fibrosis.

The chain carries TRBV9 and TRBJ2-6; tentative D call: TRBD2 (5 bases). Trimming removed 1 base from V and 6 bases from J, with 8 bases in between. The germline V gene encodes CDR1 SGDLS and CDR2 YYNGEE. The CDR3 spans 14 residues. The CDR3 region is CASSVPGLANVLTF. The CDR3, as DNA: TGTGCCAGCAGCGTACCGGGGTTGGCCAACGTCCTGACTTTC.

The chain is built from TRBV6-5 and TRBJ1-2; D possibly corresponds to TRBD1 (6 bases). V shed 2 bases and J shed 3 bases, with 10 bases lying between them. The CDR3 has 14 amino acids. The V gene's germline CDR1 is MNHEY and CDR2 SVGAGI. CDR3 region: CASSYQQGHYGYTF. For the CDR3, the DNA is TGTGCCAGCAGTTACCAACAGGGACACTATGGCTACACCTTC.

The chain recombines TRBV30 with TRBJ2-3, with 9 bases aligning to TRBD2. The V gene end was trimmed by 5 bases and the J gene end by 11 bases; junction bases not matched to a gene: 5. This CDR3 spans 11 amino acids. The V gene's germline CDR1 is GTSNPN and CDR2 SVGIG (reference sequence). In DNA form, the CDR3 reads TGTGCCTGGTCCTTGCGGGAGGGGCAGTATTTT. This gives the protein CAWSLREGQYF.

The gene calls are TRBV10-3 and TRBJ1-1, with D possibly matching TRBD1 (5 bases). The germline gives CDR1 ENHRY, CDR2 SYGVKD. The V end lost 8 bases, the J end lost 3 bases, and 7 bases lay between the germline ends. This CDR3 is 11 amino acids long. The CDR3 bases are TGTGCCATCCGGGACGACACTGAAGCTTTCTTT. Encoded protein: CAIRDDTEAFF.

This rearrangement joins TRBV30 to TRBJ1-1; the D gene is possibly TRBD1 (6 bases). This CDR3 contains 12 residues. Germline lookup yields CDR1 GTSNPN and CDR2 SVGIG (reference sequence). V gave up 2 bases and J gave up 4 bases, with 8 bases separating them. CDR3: CAWSNRATEAFF. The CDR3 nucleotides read TGTGCCTGGAGTAACAGGGCCACTGAAGCTTTCTTT.